This T cell receptor (beta chain) was captured in a study of blood T cell repertoires in COVID-19 (dated by TCRdb to the early 2020s). Looking at the study overall: The collaborator samples originated in the United States, Italy and Spain and spanned the acute and convalescent phases of COVID-19. The material from the prospective study consisted of cDNA or gDNA derived from T cells, B-cell-depleted T cells, or PBMCs. The dataset comprised deeply sampled blood TCRbeta repertoires from subjects exposed to, actively infected with, or recovered from COVID-19. A freely available public database, intended as a resource for researchers studying the immune response to SARS-CoV-2, is where the repertoires were released. Samples were obtained from the ongoing ImmuneRACE study (first 160 participants) and from about 1,300 subjects provided by 6 global collaborators. The sample metadata nearly always contained a de-identified subject ID, COVID-19 status, age in years and sex. Where available, HLA class I and class II types were taken from metadata supplied by the sample provider and were not determined by assay-based typing. General study outcomes and caveats: Clinical and demographic metadata were provided uncurated, with the amount varying by source and participant.

Collaborating institutions collected whole blood in K2EDTA tubes following their own protocols. For TCRbeta analysis, collaborators shipped samples in one of three forms: frozen whole blood, isolated PBMCs, or DNA extracted from either of those sample types. A word on this clone: Its antigen remains undetermined. Nothing much larger sits one base from this clone, and base qualities are not available.

Between the V and J ends, shortened by 6 bases and 5 bases respectively, the junction contains 7 bases. Its CDR3 holds 12 amino acids, cysteine through phenylalanine. The only DNA kept is the CDR3, 36 bases in frame from the first base. TCRbeta CDR3 regions were amplified from genomic DNA by means of the immunoSEQ Assay, a bias-controlled multiplex PCR. The original pipeline was this. Nucleated cell counts per sample were estimated from amplification of reference gene primers within the assay. To quantify the absolute abundance of each unique TCRbeta CDR3 rearrangement, sequence reads were collapsed and filtered. Productive Simpson clonality was computed per sample as the square root of Simpson's diversity index over productive rearrangements. Imported from immuneACCESS, the table was reduced by TCRdb to in-frame sequences with V and J called. These copies leave out some clones; in studies compared against another copy, an unresolved V gene accounts for under half, and the cause of the remainder is not known. V, J and clone size were drawn from that table, and D and trimming were deduced from the DNA. The sample contains tens of thousands of clones, about 80% of them found a single time. Roughly 4.8% of the sample is taken by the ten largest.

Sequencing input: peripheral blood. Recombination joined TRBV12-3 or TRBV12-4 with TRBJ2-2; the D gene assignment is ambiguous. This receptor was identified in a woman aged 55-69 years with acute or convalescent COVID-19. For the CDR3, the sequence is CASSPRTGELFF. The nucleotides read TGTGCCAGCAGCCCCAGGACCGGGGAGCTGTTTTTT.